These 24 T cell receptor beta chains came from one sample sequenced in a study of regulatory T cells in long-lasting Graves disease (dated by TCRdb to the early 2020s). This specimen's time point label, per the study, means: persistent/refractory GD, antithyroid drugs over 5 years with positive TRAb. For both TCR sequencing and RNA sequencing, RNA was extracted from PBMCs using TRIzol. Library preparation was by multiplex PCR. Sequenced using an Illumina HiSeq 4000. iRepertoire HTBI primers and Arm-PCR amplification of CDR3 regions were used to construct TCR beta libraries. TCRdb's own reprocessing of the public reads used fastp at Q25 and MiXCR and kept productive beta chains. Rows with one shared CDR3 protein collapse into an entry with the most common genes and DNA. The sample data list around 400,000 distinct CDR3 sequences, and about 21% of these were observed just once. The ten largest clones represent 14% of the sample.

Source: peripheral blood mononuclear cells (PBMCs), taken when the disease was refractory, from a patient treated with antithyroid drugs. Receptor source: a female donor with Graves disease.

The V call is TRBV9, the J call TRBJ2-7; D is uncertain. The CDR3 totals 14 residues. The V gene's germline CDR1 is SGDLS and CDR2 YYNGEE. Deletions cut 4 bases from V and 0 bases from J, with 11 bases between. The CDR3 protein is CASSSPSSSYEQYF. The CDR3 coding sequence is TGTGCCAGCAGCTCCCCTAGTAGCTCCTACGAGCAGTACTTC. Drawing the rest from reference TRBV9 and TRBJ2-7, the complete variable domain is DSGVTQTPKHLITATGQRVTLRCSPRSGDLSVYWYQQSLDQGLQFLIQYYNGEERAKGNILERFSAQQFPDLHSELNLSSLELGDSALYFCASSSPSSSYEQYFGPGTRLTVT.

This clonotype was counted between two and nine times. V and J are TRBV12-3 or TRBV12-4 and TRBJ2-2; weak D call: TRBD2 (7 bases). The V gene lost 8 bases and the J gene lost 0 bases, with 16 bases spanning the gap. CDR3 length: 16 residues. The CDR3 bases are TGTGCCAGCGTGTGGGGGGGGGGCGCGAACACCGGGGAGCTGTTTTTT. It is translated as CASVWGGGANTGELFF.

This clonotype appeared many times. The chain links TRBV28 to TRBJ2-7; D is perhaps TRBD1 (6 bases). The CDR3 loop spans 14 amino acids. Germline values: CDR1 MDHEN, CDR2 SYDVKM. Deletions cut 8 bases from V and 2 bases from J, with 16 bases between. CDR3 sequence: CASSIPQGTYEQYF. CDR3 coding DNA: TGTGCCAGCTCTATTCCCCAGGGGACCTACGAGCAGTACTTC.

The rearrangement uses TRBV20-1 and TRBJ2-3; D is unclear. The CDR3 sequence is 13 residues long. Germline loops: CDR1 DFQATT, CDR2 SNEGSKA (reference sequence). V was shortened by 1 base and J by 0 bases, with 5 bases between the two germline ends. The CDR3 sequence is CSARGDSTDTQYF. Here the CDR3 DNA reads TGCAGTGCTAGAGGTGACAGCACAGATACGCAGTATTTT.

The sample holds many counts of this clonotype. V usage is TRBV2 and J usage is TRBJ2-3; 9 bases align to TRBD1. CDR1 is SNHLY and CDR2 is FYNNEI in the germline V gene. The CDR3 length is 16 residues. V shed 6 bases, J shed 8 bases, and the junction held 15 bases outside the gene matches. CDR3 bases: TGTGCCAGCAGACCCTCTAAACAGGGGGCGATGGGTACGCAGTATTTT. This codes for CASRPSKQGAMGTQYF.

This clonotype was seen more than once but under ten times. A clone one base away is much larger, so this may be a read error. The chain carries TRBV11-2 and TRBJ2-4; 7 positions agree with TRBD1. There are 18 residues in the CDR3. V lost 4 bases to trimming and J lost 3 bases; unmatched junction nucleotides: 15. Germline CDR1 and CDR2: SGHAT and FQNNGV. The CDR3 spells CASSSSGMTGSVKNIQYF. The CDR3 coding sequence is TGTGCCAGCAGCTCGTCCGGTATGACAGGGTCTGTCAAAAACATTCAGTACTTC.

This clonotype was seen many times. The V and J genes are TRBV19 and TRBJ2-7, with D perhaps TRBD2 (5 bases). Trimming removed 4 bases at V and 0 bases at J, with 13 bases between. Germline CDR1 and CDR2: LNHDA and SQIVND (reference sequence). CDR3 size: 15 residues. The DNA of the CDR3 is TGTGCCAGTAGTAAGGACGGCCGGGGCTCCTACGAGCAGTACTTC. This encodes CASSKDGRGSYEQYF. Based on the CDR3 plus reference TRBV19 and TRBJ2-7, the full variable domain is DGGITQSPKYLFRKEGQNVTLSCEQNLNHDAMYWYRQDPGQGLRLIYYSQIVNDFQKGDIAEGYSVSREKKESFPLTVTSAQKNPTAFYLCASSKDGRGSYEQYFGPGTRLTVT.

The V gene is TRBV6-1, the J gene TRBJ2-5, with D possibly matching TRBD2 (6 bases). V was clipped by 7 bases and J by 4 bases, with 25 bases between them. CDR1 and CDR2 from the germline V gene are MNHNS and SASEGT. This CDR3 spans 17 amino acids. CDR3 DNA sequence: TGTGCCAGCACCCAGGCGGGGCAGCGGAGTAATATAGAGACCCAGTACTTC. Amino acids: CASTQAGQRSNIETQYF.

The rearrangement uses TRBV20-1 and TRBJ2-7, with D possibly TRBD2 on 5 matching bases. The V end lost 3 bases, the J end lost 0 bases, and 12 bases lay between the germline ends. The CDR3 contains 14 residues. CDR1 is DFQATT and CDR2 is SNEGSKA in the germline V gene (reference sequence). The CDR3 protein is CSASRSGSSYEQYF. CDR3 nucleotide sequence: TGCAGTGCTAGCCGGTCGGGAAGCTCCTACGAGCAGTACTTC.

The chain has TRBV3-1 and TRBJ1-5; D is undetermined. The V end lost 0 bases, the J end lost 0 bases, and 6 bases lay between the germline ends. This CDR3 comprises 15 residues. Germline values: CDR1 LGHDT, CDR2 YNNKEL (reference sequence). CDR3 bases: TGTGCCAGCAGCCAAGATCACCATAGCAATCAGCCCCAGCATTTT. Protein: CASSQDHHSNQPQHF.

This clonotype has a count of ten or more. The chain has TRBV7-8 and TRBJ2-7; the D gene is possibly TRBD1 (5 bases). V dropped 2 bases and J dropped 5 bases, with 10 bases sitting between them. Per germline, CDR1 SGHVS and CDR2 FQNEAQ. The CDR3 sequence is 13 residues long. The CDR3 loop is CASSLTGPHEQYF. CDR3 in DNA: TGTGCCAGCAGCTTAACAGGACCCCACGAGCAGTACTTC.

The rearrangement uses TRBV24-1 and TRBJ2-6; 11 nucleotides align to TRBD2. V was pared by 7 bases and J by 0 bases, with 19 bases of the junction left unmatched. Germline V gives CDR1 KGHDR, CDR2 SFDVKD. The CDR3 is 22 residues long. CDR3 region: CATSPRPGLAATAGSGANVLTF. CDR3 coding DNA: TGTGCCACCAGCCCCCGTCCGGGACTAGCGGCCACAGCTGGCTCTGGGGCCAACGTCCTGACTTTC.

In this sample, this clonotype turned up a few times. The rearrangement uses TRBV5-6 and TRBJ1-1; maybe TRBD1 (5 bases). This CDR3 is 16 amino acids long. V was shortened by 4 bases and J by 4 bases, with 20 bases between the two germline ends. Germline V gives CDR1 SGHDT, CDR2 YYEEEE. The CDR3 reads CASSEGVGLGTTEAFF. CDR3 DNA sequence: TGTGCCAGCAGCGAGGGTGTAGGCCTCGGGACCACTGAAGCTTTCTTT.

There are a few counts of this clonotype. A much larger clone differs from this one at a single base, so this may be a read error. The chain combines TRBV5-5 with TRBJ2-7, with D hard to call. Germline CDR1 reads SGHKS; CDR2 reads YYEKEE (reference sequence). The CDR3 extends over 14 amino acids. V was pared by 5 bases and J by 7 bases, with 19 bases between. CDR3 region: CASRFRQDLYEQYF. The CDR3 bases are TGTGCCAGCAGGTTCCGACAAGACCTATATGAGCAGTACTTC. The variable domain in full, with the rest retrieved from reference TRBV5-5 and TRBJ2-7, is DAGVTQSPTHLIKTRGQQVTLRCSPISGHKSVSWYQQVLGQGPQFIFQYYEKEERGRGNFPDRFSARQFPNYSSELNVNALLLGDSALYLCASRFRQDLYEQYFGPGTRLTVT.

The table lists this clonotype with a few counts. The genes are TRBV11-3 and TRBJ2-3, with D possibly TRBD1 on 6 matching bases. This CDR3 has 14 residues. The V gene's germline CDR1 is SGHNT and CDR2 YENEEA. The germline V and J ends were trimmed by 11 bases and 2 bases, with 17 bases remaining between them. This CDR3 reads CASSRGGVTDTQYF. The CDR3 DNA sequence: TGTGCCTCCTCCAGGGGCGGCGTCACAGATACGCAGTATTTT.

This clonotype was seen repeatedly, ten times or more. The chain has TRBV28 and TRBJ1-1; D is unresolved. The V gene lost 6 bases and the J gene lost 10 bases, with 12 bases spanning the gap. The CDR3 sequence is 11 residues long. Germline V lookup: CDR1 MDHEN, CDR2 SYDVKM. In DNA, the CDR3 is TGTGCCAGCAGCTACCGACGTGGAGCTTTCTTT. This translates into CASSYRRGAFF.

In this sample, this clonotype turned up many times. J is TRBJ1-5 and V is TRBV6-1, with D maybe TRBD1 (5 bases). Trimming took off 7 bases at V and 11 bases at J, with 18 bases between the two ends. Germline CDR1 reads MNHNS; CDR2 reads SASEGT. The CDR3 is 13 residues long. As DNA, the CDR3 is TGTGCCAGCAAGGGACCTTCTGGGATGTCCCAGCATTTT. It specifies CASKGPSGMSQHF.

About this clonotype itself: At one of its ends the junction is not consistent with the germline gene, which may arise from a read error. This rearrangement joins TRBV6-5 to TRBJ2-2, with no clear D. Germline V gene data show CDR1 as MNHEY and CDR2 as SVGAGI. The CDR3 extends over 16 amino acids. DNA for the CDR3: TGTGCCAGCAGTTATTACCACTGTACGAACACCGGAGAGCTGTTTTTT. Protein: CASSYYHCTNTGELFF.

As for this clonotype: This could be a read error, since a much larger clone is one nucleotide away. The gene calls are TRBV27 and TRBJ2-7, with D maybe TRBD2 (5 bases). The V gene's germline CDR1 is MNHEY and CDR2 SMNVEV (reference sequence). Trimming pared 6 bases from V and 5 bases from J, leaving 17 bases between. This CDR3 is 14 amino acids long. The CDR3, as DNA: TGTGCCAGCAGATCATCCGGACTTAGCCACGAGCAGTACTTC. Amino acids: CASRSSGLSHEQYF.

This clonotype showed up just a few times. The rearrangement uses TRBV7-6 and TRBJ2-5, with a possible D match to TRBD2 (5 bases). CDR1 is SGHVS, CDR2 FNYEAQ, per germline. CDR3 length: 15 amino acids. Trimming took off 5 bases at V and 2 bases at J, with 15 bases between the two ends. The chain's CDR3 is CASSPYGLVQETQYF. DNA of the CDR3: TGTGCCAGCAGCCCATACGGACTTGTTCAAGAGACCCAGTACTTC. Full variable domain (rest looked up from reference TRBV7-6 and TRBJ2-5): GAGVSQSPRYKVTKRGQDVALRCDPISGHVSLYWYRQALGQGPEFLTYFNYEAQQDKSGLPNDRFSAERPEGSISTLTIQRTEQRDSAMYRCASSPYGLVQETQYFGPGTRLLVL.

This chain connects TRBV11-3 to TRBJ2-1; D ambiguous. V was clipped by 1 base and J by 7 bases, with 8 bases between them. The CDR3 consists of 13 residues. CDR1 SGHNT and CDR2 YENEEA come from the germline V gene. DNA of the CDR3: TGTGCCAGCAGCTTAGTATCCGGGAATGAGCAGTTCTTC. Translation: CASSLVSGNEQFF.

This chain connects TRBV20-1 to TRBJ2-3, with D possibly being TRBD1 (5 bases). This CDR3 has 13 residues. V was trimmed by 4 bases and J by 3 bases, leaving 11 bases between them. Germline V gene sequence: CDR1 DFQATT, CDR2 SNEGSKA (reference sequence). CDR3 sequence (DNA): TGCAGTGCTAAAAGACAGAATACAGATACGCAGTATTTT. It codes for CSAKRQNTDTQYF.

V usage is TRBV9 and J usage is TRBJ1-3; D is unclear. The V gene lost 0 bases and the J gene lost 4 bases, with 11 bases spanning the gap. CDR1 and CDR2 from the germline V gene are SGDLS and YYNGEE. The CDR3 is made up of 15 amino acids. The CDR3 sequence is CASSVELTVGNTIYF. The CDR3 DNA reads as TGTGCCAGCAGCGTAGAGCTGACGGTAGGAAACACCATATATTTT.

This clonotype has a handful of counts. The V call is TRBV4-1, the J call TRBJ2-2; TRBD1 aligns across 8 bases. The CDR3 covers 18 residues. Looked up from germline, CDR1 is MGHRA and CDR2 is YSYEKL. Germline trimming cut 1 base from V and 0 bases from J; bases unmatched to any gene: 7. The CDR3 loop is CASSQGTRDRTNTGELFF. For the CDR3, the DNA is TGCGCCAGCAGCCAAGGGACTCGGGACAGGACGAACACCGGGGAGCTGTTTTTT.